This is a list of T cell receptor beta chains from one sample in a study of Ad26.COV2.S vaccination and SARS-CoV-2 variants. The assay was immunoSEQ multiplex PCR, and TCRdb's table has in-frame clones only and misses some. The top ten clones hold about 12% of a sample with a few hundred thousand clones, around 90% of them seen once. This specimen consisted of peripheral blood, obtained in a trial of Ad26.COV2.S vaccine versus placebo. These receptors all stem from a person between 18 and 65 years old who received the Ad26.COV2.S COVID-19 vaccine or a placebo. The CDR3 runs from the conserved cysteine through the conserved F or W. A D gene is named only where the DNA matches it firmly. Size values are once, few and many counts, or a class for expanded clones, and some rows have none.

v_call	j_call	clone_size	d_call	cdr3_aa	cdr3_nt
TRBV19	TRBJ1-2	NA	NA	CASTPGTYGYTF	TGTGCCAGTACCCCAGGGACCTATGGCTACACCTTC
TRBV2	TRBJ2-5	NA	TRBD1	CASSLPGQGPQETQYF	TGTGCCAGCTCGCTGCCGGGACAGGGGCCGCAAGAGACCCAGTACTTC
TRBV30	TRBJ2-1	NA	TRBD1	CAWSPGTAYEQFF	TGTGCCTGGAGCCCCGGGACAGCCTATGAGCAGTTCTTC
TRBV18	TRBJ2-7	few	NA	CASSPPRGRVEQYF	TGTGCCAGCTCACCACCTCGGGGGCGGGTCGAGCAGTACTTC
TRBV4-3	TRBJ2-7	once	TRBD2	CASSQLAGGATGQYF	TGCGCCAGCAGCCAACTAGCGGGAGGTGCTACGGGGCAGTACTTC
TRBV18	TRBJ1-2	NA	NA	CASSPGRVQMSYGYTF	TGTGCCAGCTCCCCGGGAAGGGTCCAAATGTCCTATGGCTACACCTTC
TRBV11-2	TRBJ2-2	NA	TRBD1	CASSPRGGQANTGELFF	TGTGCCAGCAGCCCCAGGGGTGGACAGGCGAACACCGGGGAGCTGTTTTTT
TRBV7-8	TRBJ2-1	few	NA	CASSLALGVGIDEQFF	TGTGCCAGCAGCTTAGCGTTGGGGGTTGGGATCGATGAGCAGTTCTTC
TRBV9	TRBJ2-7	NA	TRBD2	CASSVARSSGTQYF	TGTGCCAGCAGCGTAGCTCGGTCTAGCGGGACTCAGTACTTC
TRBV11-2	TRBJ2-5	NA	NA	CASSFRDSETQYF	TGTGCCAGCAGCTTCCGGGACTCGGAGACCCAGTACTTC
TRBV7-3	TRBJ2-2	NA	NA	CASSPLAATGELFF	TGTGCCAGCAGCCCACTGGCGGCCACCGGGGAGCTGTTTTTT
TRBV9	TRBJ1-1	NA	TRBD1	CASSLRQGPNTEAFF	TGTGCCAGCAGCCTTCGACAGGGTCCGAACACTGAAGCTTTCTTT
TRBV28	TRBJ1-4	NA	NA	CASSLGQSPEKLFF	TGTGCCAGCAGTTTAGGACAGAGTCCCGAAAAACTGTTTTTT